These 2 T cell receptor beta chains share one sample of origin, sequenced in a study of regulatory T cells in long-lasting Graves disease. Combining iRepertoire HTBI primers with Arm-PCR of CDR3 regions, the authors built TCR beta libraries. TCRdb passed the multiplex PCR reads through MiXCR, listing each CDR3 protein once. The repertoire consists of under 700,000 distinct CDR3 sequences, with 15% to 20% occurring once and the leading ten covering around 25%. The time point: newly diagnosed GD, antithyroid drugs for less than 3 months. Making the TCR library involved RNA that had been extracted from PBMCs. This same sample was also taken into another study, of T cells in Graves' hyperthyroidism and ophthalmopathy.

The sample consisted of peripheral blood mononuclear cells (PBMCs), taken at new diagnosis, from a patient treated with antithyroid drugs. These receptors all come from a woman in her forties or fifties with Graves disease.

The rearrangement uses TRBV7-9 and TRBJ2-1; TRBD1 is a possible D gene (5 bases). Trimming stripped 1 base from V and 9 bases from J, with 16 bases between. This CDR3 spans 15 amino acids. The germline V gene has CDR1 SEHNR and CDR2 FQNEAQ (reference sequence). The CDR3 sequence: CASSLVWGPSGEQFF. The DNA of the CDR3 is TGTGCCAGCAGCTTAGTGTGGGGCCCATCGGGTGAGCAGTTCTTC.

This clonotype was seen at least ten times. V and J are TRBV5-1 and TRBJ2-2; TRBD1 agrees at 8 bases. CDR1 SGHRS and CDR2 YFSETQ come from the germline V gene. This CDR3 spans 14 amino acids. J gave up 4 bases and V 4 bases, and 3 bases lay outside the gene matches. CDR3 nucleotide sequence: TGCGCCAGCAGCACGGGACAGGCCACCGGGGAGCTGTTTTTT. Amino acids: CASSTGQATGELFF. Full variable domain (missing parts from reference TRBV5-1 and TRBJ2-2): KAGVTQTPRYLIKTRGQQVTLSCSPISGHRSVSWYQQTPGQGLQFLFEYFSETQRNKGNFPGRFSGRQFSNSRSEMNVSTLELGDSALYLCASSTGQATGELFFGEGSRLTVL.